This T cell receptor beta chain came from a study of T cells in Graves' hyperthyroidism and ophthalmopathy. TCR beta CDR3 sequences were amplified from RNA transcripts. The TCR CDR3 was amplified in a first-round RT-PCR using the HTBI primer set. TCRdb reanalysed the multiplex PCR reads using MiXCR and keeps one entry per CDR3 protein. The profile shows about 160,000 distinct CDR3 sequences, about 9.4% of them singletons. Whole-study findings and limits: A model of 13 V-J features distinguished ophthalmopathy from stable hyperthyroidism.

Trimming pared 0 bases from V and 11 bases from J, leaving 8 bases between. Germline values: CDR1 PRHDT, CDR2 FYEKMQ (reference sequence). The CDR3 spans 12 residues. This clonotype was seen ten or more times. Its matching antigen is unknown. The sequence was obtained from a woman aged 18 to 35 with Graves' hyperthyroidism that later progressed to Graves' ophthalmopathy. The chain employs TRBV13 and TRBJ1-5; no definite D call. Sequencing used blood. The CDR3 region is CASSLGTGTQHF. CDR3 coding DNA: TGTGCCAGCAGCTTAGGCACGGGGACCCAGCATTTT.